What follows is one T cell receptor (beta chain) and its context. The CDR3 contains 15 residues. Looked up from germline, CDR1 is SGHAT and CDR2 is FQDESV (reference sequence). V shed 6 bases, J shed 8 bases, and the junction held 8 bases outside the gene matches. This entry is derived from a study of blood T cell repertoires in COVID-19. Original analysis: Amplification from reference gene primers served as the basis for estimated nucleated cell counts. Some clones are missing from TCRdb's copy, which holds only in-frame ones; the method was immunoSEQ multiplex PCR. That table gives V, J and clone size, and the DNA gave D and trimming. The sample yields 150,000 to 160,000 clones, more than 65% seen once.

The chain uses TRBV11-1 and TRBJ2-1; 12 bases align to TRBD1. The sequence came from a woman aged 50 to 60 with acute or convalescent COVID-19. The sample consisted of peripheral blood. Here the CDR3 reads CASSRPGTGGHEQFF. The CDR3 nucleotides read TGTGCCAGCAGTCGACCCGGGACAGGGGGCCATGAGCAGTTCTTC. Using reference TRBV11-1 and TRBJ2-1 for the parts outside the CDR3, the full variable domain is EAEVAQSPRYKITEKSQAVAFWCDPISGHATLYWYRQILGQGPELLVQFQDESVVDDSQLPKDRFSAERLKGVDSTLKIQPAELGDSAMYLCASSRPGTGGHEQFFGPGTRLTVL.